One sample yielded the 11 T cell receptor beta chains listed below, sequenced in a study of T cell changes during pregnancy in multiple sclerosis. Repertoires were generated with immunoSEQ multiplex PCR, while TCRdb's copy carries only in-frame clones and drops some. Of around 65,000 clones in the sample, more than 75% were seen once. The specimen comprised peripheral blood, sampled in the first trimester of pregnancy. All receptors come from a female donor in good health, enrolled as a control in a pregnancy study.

CDR3 coding DNA: TGTGCCAGCAGCCCGAGGGACACAGGCTACGAGCAGTACTTC. Its protein product is CASSPRDTGYEQYF. The rearrangement uses TRBV4-2 and TRBJ2-7, with D possibly being TRBD1 (6 bases). The CDR3 is made up of 14 amino acids. Germline CDR1 and CDR2: LGHNA and YNFKEQ. Between the trimmed V and J ends, which lost 4 bases and 3 bases, there was a span of 13 bases.

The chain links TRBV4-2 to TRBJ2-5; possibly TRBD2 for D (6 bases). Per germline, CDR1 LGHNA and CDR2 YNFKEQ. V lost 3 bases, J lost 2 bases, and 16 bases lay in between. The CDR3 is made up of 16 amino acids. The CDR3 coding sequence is TGTGCCAGCAGCCAGGCTACCGGGAGTTCACAAGAGACCCAGTACTTC. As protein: CASSQATGSSQETQYF.

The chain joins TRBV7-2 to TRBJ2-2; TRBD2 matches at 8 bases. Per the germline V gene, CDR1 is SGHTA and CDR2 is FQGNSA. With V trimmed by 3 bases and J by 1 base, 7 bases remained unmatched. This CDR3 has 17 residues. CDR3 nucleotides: TGTGCCAGCAGCTTTATCCCCGGGACTAGGAACACCGGGGAGCTGTTTTTT. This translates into CASSFIPGTRNTGELFF.

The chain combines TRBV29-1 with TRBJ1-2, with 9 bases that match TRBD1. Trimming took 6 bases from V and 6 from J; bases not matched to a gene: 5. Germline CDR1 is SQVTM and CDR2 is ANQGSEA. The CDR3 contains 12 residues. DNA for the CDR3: TGCAGCGTAGAGGACAGGGGAAATGGCTACACCTTC. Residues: CSVEDRGNGYTF.

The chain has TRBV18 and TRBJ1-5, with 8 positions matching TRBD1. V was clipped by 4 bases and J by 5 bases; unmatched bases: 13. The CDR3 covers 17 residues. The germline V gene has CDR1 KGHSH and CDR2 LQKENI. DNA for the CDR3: TGTGCCAGCTCACTATATACTCAGGGGGCTGCGGATCAGCCCCAGCATTTT. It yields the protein CASSLYTQGAADQPQHF. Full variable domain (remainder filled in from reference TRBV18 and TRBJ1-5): NAGVMQNPRHLVRRRGQEARLRCSPMKGHSHVYWYRQLPEEGLKFMVYLQKENIIDESGMPKERFSAEFPKEGPSILRIQQVVRGDSAAYFCASSLYTQGAADQPQHFGDGTRLSIL.

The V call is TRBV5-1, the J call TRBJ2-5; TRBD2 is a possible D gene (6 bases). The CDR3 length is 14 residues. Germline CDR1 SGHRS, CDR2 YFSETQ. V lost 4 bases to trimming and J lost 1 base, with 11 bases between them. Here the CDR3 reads CASSPGTVQETQYF. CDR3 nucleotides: TGCGCCAGCAGCCCGGGGACTGTCCAAGAGACCCAGTACTTC.

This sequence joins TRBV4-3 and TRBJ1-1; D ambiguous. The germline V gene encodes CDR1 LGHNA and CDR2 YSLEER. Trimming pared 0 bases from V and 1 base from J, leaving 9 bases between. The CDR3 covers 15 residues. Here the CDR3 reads CASSQDQRENTEAFF. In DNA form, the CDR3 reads TGCGCCAGCAGCCAAGACCAGAGGGAGAACACTGAAGCTTTCTTT.

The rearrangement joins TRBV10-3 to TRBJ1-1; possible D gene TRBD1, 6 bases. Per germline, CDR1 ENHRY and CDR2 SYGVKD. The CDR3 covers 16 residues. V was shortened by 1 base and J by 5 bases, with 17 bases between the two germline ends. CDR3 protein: CAISEWSVTGLTEAFF. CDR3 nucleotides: TGTGCCATCAGTGAGTGGAGCGTAACAGGGCTGACTGAAGCTTTCTTT.

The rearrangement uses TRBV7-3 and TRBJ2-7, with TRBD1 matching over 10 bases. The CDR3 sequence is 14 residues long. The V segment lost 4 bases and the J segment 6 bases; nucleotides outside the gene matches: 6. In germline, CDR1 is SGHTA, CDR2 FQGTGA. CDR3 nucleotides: TGTGCCAGCAGCTCGACAGGGGGCTATGGCGAGCAGTACTTC. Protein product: CASSSTGGYGEQYF.

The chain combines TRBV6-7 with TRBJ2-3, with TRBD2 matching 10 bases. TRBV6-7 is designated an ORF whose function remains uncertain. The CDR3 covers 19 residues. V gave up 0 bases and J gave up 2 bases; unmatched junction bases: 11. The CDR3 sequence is CASSYSIAGGLPPTDTQYF. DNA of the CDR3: TGTGCCAGCAGTTACTCGATAGCGGGAGGCCTCCCACCCACAGATACGCAGTATTTT.

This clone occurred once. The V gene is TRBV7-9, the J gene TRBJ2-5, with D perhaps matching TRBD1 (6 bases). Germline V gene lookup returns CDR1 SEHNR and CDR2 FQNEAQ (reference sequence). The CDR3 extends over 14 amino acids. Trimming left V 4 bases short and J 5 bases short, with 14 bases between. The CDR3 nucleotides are TGTGCCAGCAGCTCGACAGGACAGCGGGAGACCCAGTACTTC. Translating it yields CASSSTGQRETQYF.